One sample yielded the 32 T cell receptor beta chains listed below, sequenced in a study of blood T cell repertoires in COVID-19. Assay used: immunoSEQ multiplex PCR; TCRdb lists only in-frame clones, some missing. The data hold more than 150,000 clones, with 70% to 90% observed a single time. Sequencing was carried out using peripheral blood. The origin of the receptors is a man between 60 and 75 years old with acute or convalescent COVID-19.

The rearrangement uses TRBV27 and TRBJ2-2, with D perhaps TRBD1 (6 bases). The V gene's germline CDR1 is MNHEY and CDR2 SMNVEV (reference sequence). The CDR3 has 15 residues. Trimming left V 4 bases short and J 4 bases short, with 13 bases between. CDR3 nucleotide sequence: TGTGCCAGCAGTTCCAATCACAGGGTCACCGGGGAGCTGTTTTTT. Protein sequence: CASSSNHRVTGELFF.

The V gene is TRBV6-5, the J gene TRBJ2-7; TRBD2 is a possible D gene (5 bases). The germline gives CDR1 MNHEY, CDR2 SVGAGI. V lost 3 bases, J lost 7 bases, and 7 bases lay in between. The CDR3 contains 11 residues. The CDR3 reads CASSYGEEQYF. CDR3 DNA: TGTGCCAGCAGTTATGGGGAGGAGCAGTACTTC.

This sequence joins TRBV27 and TRBJ2-7, with 9 bases identical to TRBD1. The CDR3 totals 18 residues. After removal of 6 bases from V and 4 bases from J, the junction contained 19 bases not matched to a gene. Germline CDR1 is MNHEY and CDR2 is SMNVEV (reference sequence). CDR3 in amino acids: CASSPGQGRFPYRYEQYF. The CDR3 DNA reads TGTGCCAGCAGCCCGGGACAGGGACGGTTTCCGTACAGATACGAGCAGTACTTC.

On this clone: The junction and the germline gene differ at one end; a read error may be behind it. This chain uses TRBV5-6 with TRBJ2-7; D unclear. The length of the CDR3 is 12 residues. Germline-derived CDR1 and CDR2 are SGHDT and YYEEEE. The CDR3 DNA is TGTGCCAGCAGCATTTTCTCCCACGAGCAGTACTTC. Protein: CASSIFSHEQYF.

The chain carries TRBV19 and TRBJ2-1; TRBD1 aligns across 7 bases. With V trimmed by 1 base and J by 10 bases, 10 bases remained unmatched. The CDR3 runs to 15 residues. Germline V gene data show CDR1 as LNHDA and CDR2 as SQIVND (reference sequence). CDR3 sequence: CASSIGDSPPGEQFF. The CDR3 bases are TGTGCCAGTAGTATAGGGGACAGTCCCCCCGGAGAGCAGTTCTTC. Complete variable domain (other parts from reference TRBV19 and TRBJ2-1): DGGITQSPKYLFRKEGQNVTLSCEQNLNHDAMYWYRQDPGQGLRLIYYSQIVNDFQKGDIAEGYSVSREKKESFPLTVTSAQKNPTAFYLCASSIGDSPPGEQFFGPGTRLTVL.

This chain links TRBV6-5 with TRBJ2-7, with 9 bases matching TRBD1. Germline V gives CDR1 MNHEY, CDR2 SVGAGI. The CDR3 is 14 residues long. Trimming cost V 6 bases and J 6 bases; bases outside gene matches: 9. This chain's CDR3 is CASSPGTGFTEQYF. CDR3 sequence (DNA): TGTGCCAGCAGCCCCGGGACAGGGTTTACCGAGCAGTACTTC.

CDR3 residues: CATSDSRTSGDTQYF. The CDR3 nucleotides are TGTGCCACCAGTGATTCCCGGACTAGCGGCGATACGCAGTATTTT. This chain links TRBV24-1 with TRBJ2-3; 10 positions match TRBD2. There are 15 residues in the CDR3. V shed 2 bases, J shed 6 bases, and the junction held 4 bases outside the gene matches. Germline V gene sequence: CDR1 KGHDR, CDR2 SFDVKD.

J is TRBJ2-2 and V is TRBV24-1; TRBD2 agrees at 7 bases. V lost 11 bases and J lost 4; bases outside the gene matches: 6. The CDR3 runs to 13 residues. Germline CDR1 and CDR2: KGHDR and SFDVKD. This chain's CDR3 is CAIEGGFTGELFF. The CDR3 DNA sequence: TGTGCCATCGAGGGAGGGTTCACCGGGGAGCTGTTTTTT.

The rearrangement links TRBV7-2 to TRBJ1-5; D is uncertain. Germline V gene sequence: CDR1 SGHTA, CDR2 FQGNSA. Between the trimmed V and J ends, which lost 5 bases and 1 base, there was a span of 3 bases. CDR3 size: 12 residues. The CDR3 spells CASSLSNQPQHF. For the CDR3, the DNA is TGTGCCAGCAGCCTCAGCAATCAGCCCCAGCATTTT.

The CDR3 loop is CASSISGNTIYF. The CDR3 coding sequence is TGTGCCAGCAGTATATCCGGAAACACCATATATTTT. This rearrangement joins TRBV2 to TRBJ1-3; D is undetermined. V gave up 5 bases and J gave up 4 bases, with 6 bases separating them. This CDR3 is built from 12 residues. The germline CDR1 and CDR2 sequences are SNHLY and FYNNEI.

The chain recombines TRBV5-8 with TRBJ2-1; TRBD2 is a possible D gene (5 bases). The CDR3 runs to 17 residues. Trimming pared 0 bases from V and 0 bases from J, leaving 13 bases between. The germline V gene encodes CDR1 SGHTS and CDR2 YDEGEE. The CDR3 is CASSLVGGGSSYNEQFF. CDR3 bases: TGTGCCAGCAGCTTGGTTGGTGGCGGGTCCTCCTACAATGAGCAGTTCTTC.

The CDR3 nucleotides read TGTGCCAGCAGCTTGCTGGGGCAGGGTTATGGCTACACCTTC. This translates into CASSLLGQGYGYTF. The chain couples TRBV7-9 to TRBJ1-2; D is perhaps TRBD1 (5 bases). The V gene lost 3 bases and the J gene lost 5 bases, with 13 bases spanning the gap. CDR1 is SEHNR, CDR2 FQNEAQ, per germline (reference sequence). This CDR3 region has 14 residues. The whole variable domain, filled in from reference TRBV7-9 and TRBJ1-2, reads DTGVSQNPRHKITKRGQNVTFRCDPISEHNRLYWYRQTLGQGPEFLTYFQNEAQLEKSRLLSDRFSAERPKGSFSTLEIQRTEQGDSAMYLCASSLLGQGYGYTFGSGTRLTVV.

This clone was observed a single time. The rearrangement links TRBV2 to TRBJ1-2; tentative D call: TRBD1 (5 bases). CDR1 SNHLY and CDR2 FYNNEI come from the germline V gene. Trimming stripped 10 bases from V and 8 bases from J, with 20 bases between. The CDR3 has 13 amino acids. The CDR3 reads CATLQGTLGGYTF. The DNA of the CDR3 is TGTGCCACGTTGCAGGGTACTTTGGGGGGCTACACCTTC.

The CDR3 DNA is TGTGCCAGCAGCGGATCTAGCGGGGGGGTGGAGTACTTC. This encodes CASSGSSGGVEYF. The V gene is TRBV9, the J gene TRBJ2-5; 12 nucleotides line up with TRBD2. Losses at the gene ends were 3 bases for V and 12 bases for J; bases not matched to a gene: 6. Germline CDR1 and CDR2: SGDLS and YYNGEE. The CDR3 covers 13 residues.

The CDR3 protein is CASSDLGRDTEAFF. As DNA, the CDR3 is TGTGCCAGCAGCGACCTAGGGAGGGACACTGAAGCTTTCTTT. The chain has TRBV11-2 and TRBJ1-1; no clear D. V was cut by 5 bases and J by 3 bases, with 13 bases left in between. The CDR3 has 14 amino acids. Germline V gene data show CDR1 as SGHAT and CDR2 as FQNNGV.

The gene calls are TRBV7-9 and TRBJ1-4, with D uncertain. The CDR3 is 16 residues long. The germline V and J ends were trimmed by 2 bases and 2 bases, with 12 bases remaining between them. In germline, CDR1 is SEHNR, CDR2 FQNEAQ (reference sequence). Written as DNA, the CDR3 is TGTGCCAGCAGCTTAATGCAGGATATTACTAATGAAAAACTGTTTTTT. Protein sequence: CASSLMQDITNEKLFF. Looking up the rest from reference TRBV7-9 and TRBJ1-4 gives the full variable domain: DTGVSQNPRHKITKRGQNVTFRCDPISEHNRLYWYRQTLGQGPEFLTYFQNEAQLEKSRLLSDRFSAERPKGSFSTLEIQRTEQGDSAMYLCASSLMQDITNEKLFFGSGTQLSVL.

A single count supports this clone. The V and J genes are TRBV3-1 (or the pseudogene TRBV3-2) and TRBJ2-3, with 13 bases lining up with TRBD2. This CDR3 spans 16 amino acids. V shed 3 bases, J shed 6 bases, and the junction held 6 bases outside the gene matches. Germline lookup yields CDR1 LGHDT and CDR2 YNNKEL (reference sequence). CDR3 loop: CASSHRTSGGYDTQYF. The CDR3 bases are TGTGCCAGCAGCCACCGGACTAGCGGGGGTTACGATACGCAGTATTTT.

V gene TRBV5-5 combines with J gene TRBJ1-3; a possible D gene is TRBD1 (5 bases). The CDR3 runs to 16 residues. Trimming removed 4 bases from V and 0 bases from J, with 14 bases in between. Looked up from germline, CDR1 is SGHKS and CDR2 is YYEKEE (reference sequence). CDR3 bases: TGTGCCAGCAGCCTCCAGACAGCGCCCTCTGGAAACACCATATATTTT. Translation: CASSLQTAPSGNTIYF.

This chain joins TRBV18 and TRBJ1-5; D is undetermined. The CDR3 spans 15 residues. Germline CDR1 is KGHSH and CDR2 is LQKENI. Trimming removed 2 bases from V and 3 bases from J, with 11 bases in between. The CDR3 protein is CASSPEGFDNQPQHF. CDR3 nucleotide sequence: TGTGCCAGCTCACCAGAGGGTTTTGACAATCAGCCCCAGCATTTT.

The chain combines TRBV27 with TRBJ1-6, with D tentatively TRBD1 (5 bases). The germline gives CDR1 MNHEY, CDR2 SMNVEV (reference sequence). With 3 bases removed from V and 7 bases from J, the gap between germline ends came to 16 bases. This CDR3 has 16 residues. The CDR3 sequence: CASSFSSSGANSPLHF. The CDR3 DNA reads TGTGCCAGCAGTTTTTCCTCCAGTGGGGCAAATTCACCCCTCCACTTT.

The chain couples TRBV30 to TRBJ2-5, with no clear D. The CDR3 extends over 13 amino acids. Germline CDR1 and CDR2: GTSNPN and SVGIG (reference sequence). V shed 2 bases and J shed 1 base, with 8 bases lying between them. CDR3 sequence (DNA): TGTGCCTGGAGTCGCTCGAGCCAAGAGACCCAGTACTTC. Translating it yields CAWSRSSQETQYF.

V usage is TRBV11-1 and J usage is TRBJ2-7; perhaps TRBD1 as D (7 bases). Trimming took 1 base from V and 6 from J, leaving 13 bases between them. There are 14 residues in the CDR3. In germline, CDR1 is SGHAT, CDR2 FQDESV (reference sequence). The CDR3 loop reads CASSLGPQGGEQYF. The DNA of the CDR3 is TGTGCCAGCAGCTTAGGCCCCCAGGGGGGCGAGCAGTACTTC.

The table lists this clone with a count of one. This chain joins TRBV18 and TRBJ1-6; TRBD1 matches at 7 bases. The V and J ends lost 1 base and 10 bases, in that order; junction bases with no gene match: 4. The length of the CDR3 is 14 residues. CDR1 and CDR2 (germline): KGHSH, LQKENI. The CDR3 reads CASSPQGAESPLHF. CDR3 DNA sequence: TGTGCCAGCTCACCACAGGGGGCGGAATCACCCCTCCACTTT.

The chain uses TRBV9 and TRBJ2-6, with TRBD1 matching over 7 bases. Germline-derived CDR1 and CDR2 are SGDLS and YYNGEE. The CDR3 is 18 residues long. Trimming cost V 3 bases and J 0 bases; bases outside gene matches: 9. CDR3 nucleotide sequence: TGTGCCAGCAGCGGATTACAGGGGTACCGCTCTGGGGCCAACGTCCTGACTTTC. Its protein product is CASSGLQGYRSGANVLTF. The entire variable domain, with the rest obtained from reference TRBV9 and TRBJ2-6, is as follows: DSGVTQTPKHLITATGQRVTLRCSPRSGDLSVYWYQQSLDQGLQFLIQYYNGEERAKGNILERFSAQQFPDLHSELNLSSLELGDSALYFCASSGLQGYRSGANVLTFGAGSRLTVL.

CDR3 protein: CASSDRGFGGYTF. The CDR3 DNA sequence: TGTGCCAGCAGTGACAGGGGGTTTGGTGGCTACACCTTC. V usage is TRBV6-1 and J usage is TRBJ1-2; TRBD1 matches 7 bases. There are 13 residues in the CDR3. Per the germline V gene, CDR1 is MNHNS and CDR2 is SASEGT. The ends lost 3 bases at V and 7 bases at J; junction bases unmatched: 5.

The V gene is TRBV18, the J gene TRBJ1-3, with D possibly matching TRBD1 (5 bases). The CDR3 runs 14 residues. V dropped 2 bases and J dropped 3 bases, with 8 bases sitting between them. Looked up from germline, CDR1 is KGHSH and CDR2 is LQKENI. CDR3 DNA sequence: TGTGCCAGCTCACCAGTAGGGGATGGAAACACCATATATTTT. It yields the protein CASSPVGDGNTIYF.

Here the CDR3 reads CASSFQAYNEQFF. The DNA of the CDR3 is TGTGCCAGCAGCTTCCAGGCCTACAATGAGCAGTTCTTC. The chain carries TRBV7-6 and TRBJ2-1; D not certain. V was pared by 3 bases and J by 2 bases, with 5 bases between. This CDR3 comprises 13 residues. Germline assignment: CDR1 SGHVS and CDR2 FNYEAQ. Drawing the rest from reference TRBV7-6 and TRBJ2-1, the complete variable domain is GAGVSQSPRYKVTKRGQDVALRCDPISGHVSLYWYRQALGQGPEFLTYFNYEAQQDKSGLPNDRFSAERPEGSISTLTIQRTEQRDSAMYRCASSFQAYNEQFFGPGTRLTVL.

J is TRBJ1-5 and V is TRBV6-2 or TRBV6-3, with 7 bases lining up with TRBD1. V lost 4 bases, J lost 7 bases, and 7 bases stayed unmatched. Per the germline V gene, CDR1 is MNHEY and CDR2 is SVGEGT. This CDR3 is 14 amino acids long. In nucleotides, the CDR3 is TGTGCCAGCAGTTCTACCCGACAGGGACAGCCCCAGCATTTT. Protein product: CASSSTRQGQPQHF.

V is TRBV6-2 or TRBV6-3 and J is TRBJ1-5; D is unclear. The CDR3 length is 16 residues. In germline, CDR1 is MNHEY, CDR2 SVGEGT. Trimming took off 0 bases at V and 0 bases at J, with 9 bases between the two ends. The CDR3 is CASSYSRRYSNQPQHF. The CDR3 nucleotides read TGTGCCAGCAGTTACTCACGCAGATATAGCAATCAGCCCCAGCATTTT.

This chain uses TRBV14 with TRBJ2-6; D may be TRBD2 (6 bases). CDR1 and CDR2 from the germline V gene are SGHDN and FVKESK. The V end lost 7 bases, the J end lost 0 bases, and 10 bases lay between the germline ends. CDR3 length: 15 residues. The CDR3, as DNA: TGTGCCAGCAATGACGGGGGCTCTGGGGCCAACGTCCTGACTTTC. This translates into CASNDGGSGANVLTF.

This chain connects TRBV6-5 to TRBJ2-7, with 7 bases identical to TRBD1. Per germline, CDR1 MNHEY and CDR2 SVGAGI. J was trimmed by 0 bases and V by 10 bases; bases with no gene match: 6. This CDR3 is built from 13 residues. The CDR3 DNA reads as TGTGCCATCACGGGACAGTCCTCCTACGAGCAGTACTTC. It yields the protein CAITGQSSYEQYF.

The chain employs TRBV18 and TRBJ1-4; 8 bases match TRBD1. The germline V gene has CDR1 KGHSH and CDR2 LQKENI. After removal of 6 bases from V and 8 bases from J, the junction contained 23 bases not matched to a gene. The CDR3 sequence is 19 residues long. CDR3 sequence (DNA): TGTGCCAGCTCGGCAACTCTCGGGACAGGTGGGATCGAATGGGAAAAACTGTTTTTT. It codes for CASSATLGTGGIEWEKLFF. The entire variable domain, with the rest obtained from reference TRBV18 and TRBJ1-4, is as follows: NAGVMQNPRHLVRRRGQEARLRCSPMKGHSHVYWYRQLPEEGLKFMVYLQKENIIDESGMPKERFSAEFPKEGPSILRIQQVVRGDSAAYFCASSATLGTGGIEWEKLFFGSGTQLSVL.